The next 9 T cell receptor beta chains were all read from a single sample in a study of blood T cell repertoires in COVID-19 (dated by TCRdb to 2018 to 2020). Libraries came from the immunoSEQ multiplex PCR assay. As stored in TCRdb, this immuneACCESS dataset retains in-frame rearrangements with V and J assigned. A fraction of the clones does not appear; measured against another copy, unresolved V genes explain less than half of the discrepancy, and the remainder lacks a known reason. A total of hundreds of thousands of clones appear in this sample, 65% to 90% of them only once. The ten largest clones represent around 1.7% of the sample. The sample taken for sequencing was PBMCs or T cells enriched from blood (not recorded which). These receptors came from a man aged 40-55 years who had recovered from COVID-19.

The J gene is TRBJ1-2, the V gene TRBV6-5, with 8 bases that match TRBD1. V shed 6 bases and J 3 bases; nucleotides not matched to a gene: 3. The CDR3 extends over 13 amino acids. CDR1 is MNHEY, CDR2 SVGAGI, per germline. The CDR3 spells CASRATGDYGYTF. For the CDR3, the DNA is TGTGCCAGCAGGGCGACAGGGGACTATGGCTACACCTTC.

The gene calls are TRBV27 and TRBJ2-5; possibly TRBD2 for D (6 bases). CDR1 MNHEY and CDR2 SMNVEV come from the germline V gene (reference sequence). Trimming took off 2 bases at V and 5 bases at J, with 9 bases between the two ends. The CDR3 spans 13 residues. The CDR3: CASSLGRSETQYF. The CDR3 nucleotides are TGTGCCAGCAGTTTAGGGAGGTCGGAGACCCAGTACTTC.

This chain connects TRBV2 to TRBJ2-7; 8 nucleotides line up with TRBD1. Per the germline V gene, CDR1 is SNHLY and CDR2 is FYNNEI. Losses at the gene ends were 6 bases for V and 12 bases for J; bases not matched to a gene: 10. The CDR3 is 12 residues long. CDR3 nucleotide sequence: TGTGCCAGCAGCGGCGGGACAGGTGGATCGTACTTC. Translation: CASSGGTGGSYF.

The count of this clone is one. The chain carries TRBV24-1 and TRBJ1-2; D might be TRBD1 (5 bases). Germline loops: CDR1 KGHDR, CDR2 SFDVKD. V was cut by 5 bases and J by 3 bases, with 15 bases left in between. The length of the CDR3 is 15 residues. The CDR3 coding sequence is TGTGCCACCAGTGCCCCGGGGGAGGGAGACTATGGCTACACCTTC. Translating it yields CATSAPGEGDYGYTF.

This clone was counted only a few times. The chain uses TRBV7-2 and TRBJ1-2; D gene unclear. Germline V lookup: CDR1 SGHTA, CDR2 FQGNSA. The V end lost 2 bases, the J end lost 7 bases, and 11 bases lay between the germline ends. CDR3 size: 13 residues. CDR3 sequence: CASSLNEGRGYTF. DNA of the CDR3: TGTGCCAGCAGCTTAAATGAGGGTCGTGGCTACACCTTC. Filled out from reference TRBV7-2 and TRBJ1-2, the complete variable domain reads GAGVSQSPSNKVTEKGKDVELRCDPISGHTALYWYRQSLGQGLEFLIYFQGNSAPDKSGLPSDRFSAERTGGSVSTLTIQRTQQEDSAVYLCASSLNEGRGYTFGSGTRLTVV.

The J gene is TRBJ2-3, the V gene TRBV19; 9 bases align to TRBD1. V lost 6 bases, J lost 0 bases, and 4 bases stayed unmatched. The V gene's germline CDR1 is LNHDA and CDR2 SQIVND (reference sequence). The CDR3 sequence is 15 residues long. The CDR3 DNA sequence: TGTGCCAGTAGACGGACAGGGGCTAGCACAGATACGCAGTATTTT. Its translation: CASRRTGASTDTQYF.

The genes are TRBV28 and TRBJ2-7; possible D gene TRBD1, 6 bases. The CDR3 loop spans 12 amino acids. Looked up from germline, CDR1 is MDHEN and CDR2 is SYDVKM. V lost 10 bases, J lost 3 bases, and 13 bases lay in between. The DNA of the CDR3 is TGTGCCATCACACAGGGTCGCTACGAGCAGTACTTC. Translation: CAITQGRYEQYF. The variable domain in full, completed from reference TRBV28 and TRBJ2-7, reads DVKVTQSSRYLVKRTGEKVFLECVQDMDHENMFWYRQDPGLGLRLIYFSYDVKMKEKGDIPEGYSVSREKKERFSLILESASTNQTSMYLCAITQGRYEQYFGPGTRLTVT.

The chain recombines TRBV7-9 with TRBJ2-7; TRBD2 matches 10 bases. CDR3 size: 14 residues. V shed 2 bases and J 6 bases; nucleotides not matched to a gene: 4. In germline, CDR1 is SEHNR, CDR2 FQNEAQ (reference sequence). The CDR3 loop is CASSLRASGSEQYF. The CDR3 nucleotides are TGTGCCAGCAGCTTAAGGGCTAGCGGGAGCGAGCAGTACTTC. Variable domain in full (rest from reference TRBV7-9 and TRBJ2-7): DTGVSQNPRHKITKRGQNVTFRCDPISEHNRLYWYRQTLGQGPEFLTYFQNEAQLEKSRLLSDRFSAERPKGSFSTLEIQRTEQGDSAMYLCASSLRASGSEQYFGPGTRLTVT.

The chain is built from TRBV5-8 and TRBJ2-7, with 7 bases aligning to TRBD1. This CDR3 spans 14 amino acids. The germline gives CDR1 SGHTS, CDR2 YDEGEE. The trim removed 6 bases at V and 3 bases at J, leaving 9 bases unmatched. CDR3 residues: CASKQPGQFYEQYF. CDR3 nucleotide sequence: TGTGCCAGCAAACAACCGGGACAGTTCTACGAGCAGTACTTC.